Below are 27 T cell receptor beta chains sequenced from a single sample in a study of cytomegalovirus exposure and HLA in healthy donors. The PCR made use of 60 Vbeta and 13 Jbeta primers. Generated by immunoSEQ multiplex PCR, the TCRdb table keeps only in-frame clones and is missing some. Altogether 210,000 or so clones are present, approximately 85% being singletons, with the ten largest covering about 0.22%. The sample comprised PBMCs. The receptors derive from a girl between 2 and 10 years old in good health and CMV-seronegative.

The chain couples TRBV5-1 to TRBJ1-1; 9 bases are shared with TRBD1. There are 14 residues in the CDR3. Germline V gene sequence: CDR1 SGHRS, CDR2 YFSETQ. Losses at the gene ends were 4 bases for V and 5 bases for J; bases not matched to a gene: 6. The CDR3 protein is CASSPRTGETEAFF. CDR3 DNA: TGCGCCAGCAGCCCTCGGACAGGGGAGACTGAAGCTTTCTTT.

This chain uses TRBV19 with TRBJ1-5, with 9 bases identical to TRBD1. Germline loops: CDR1 LNHDA, CDR2 SQIVND (reference sequence). This CDR3 region has 15 residues. The trim removed 8 bases at V and 2 bases at J, leaving 7 bases unmatched. The DNA for the CDR3 is TGTGCCAGTTCGGACAGGGGACATGGCAATCAGCCCCAGCATTTT. Translating gives CASSDRGHGNQPQHF. Combining the CDR3 with reference TRBV19 and TRBJ1-5 gives the whole variable domain DGGITQSPKYLFRKEGQNVTLSCEQNLNHDAMYWYRQDPGQGLRLIYYSQIVNDFQKGDIAEGYSVSREKKESFPLTVTSAQKNPTAFYLCASSDRGHGNQPQHFGDGTRLSIL.

The CDR3 region has the DNA TGTGCCATCAACCCGGGACTAGCGGGGGGGAGCACAGATACGCAGTATTTT. This encodes CAINPGLAGGSTDTQYF. This chain uses TRBV10-3 with TRBJ2-3, with TRBD2 identical over 16 bases. Germline V gives CDR1 ENHRY, CDR2 SYGVKD. V shed 7 bases and J 0 bases; nucleotides not matched to a gene: 4. The length of the CDR3 is 17 residues.

The J gene is TRBJ2-1, the V gene TRBV9; D is perhaps TRBD2 (7 bases). Trimming removed 0 bases at V and 4 bases at J, with 14 bases between. Germline V gives CDR1 SGDLS, CDR2 YYNGEE. The CDR3 is made up of 16 amino acids. The CDR3: CASSVGGGAFYNEQFF. In nucleotides, the CDR3 is TGTGCCAGCAGCGTAGGAGGGGGGGCGTTTTACAATGAGCAGTTCTTC.

The V call is TRBV2, the J call TRBJ1-4; TRBD1 agrees at 9 bases. The J segment lost 8 bases and the V segment lost 6 bases, leaving 7 bases of the junction unmatched. Germline CDR1 SNHLY, CDR2 FYNNEI. The CDR3 loop spans 14 amino acids. The CDR3 reads CASSPGTGIEKLFF. For the CDR3, the DNA is TGTGCCAGCAGCCCCGGGACAGGGATCGAAAAACTGTTTTTT.

This chain joins TRBV30 and TRBJ2-5, with 10 bases matching TRBD1. Germline CDR1 is GTSNPN and CDR2 is SVGIG (reference sequence). With V trimmed by 2 bases and J by 5 bases, 14 bases remained unmatched. This CDR3 has 17 amino acids. CDR3 amino acids: CAWSQGQGRQGGETQYF. CDR3 DNA sequence: TGTGCCTGGAGTCAGGGACAGGGGCGCCAGGGGGGGGAGACCCAGTACTTC.

The CDR3 loop reads CASSFPGGYEQYF. CDR3 bases: TGTGCCAGCAGCTTCCCGGGAGGTTACGAGCAGTACTTC. This chain links TRBV11-2 with TRBJ2-7, with 7 bases identical to TRBD2. V gave up 3 bases and J gave up 4 bases; unmatched junction bases: 3. The length of the CDR3 is 13 residues. Germline-derived CDR1 and CDR2 are SGHAT and FQNNGV.

The chain joins TRBV5-1 to TRBJ2-1; TRBD2 matches at 11 bases. J lost 7 bases, V lost 4 bases, and 10 bases had no gene match. Germline assignment: CDR1 SGHRS and CDR2 YFSETQ. There are 16 residues in the CDR3. The CDR3 DNA sequence: TGCGCCAGCAGCCCCGTCGGTAGCGGGAGGGGTAATGAGCAGTTCTTC. The encoded protein is CASSPVGSGRGNEQFF.

CDR3 in amino acids: CASKLAGGPPREQFF. The CDR3, as DNA: TGTGCCAGCAAATTGGCGGGAGGCCCTCCCCGCGAGCAGTTCTTC. The chain recombines TRBV25-1 with TRBJ2-1; 8 bases are shared with TRBD2. Germline trimming cut 7 bases from V and 10 bases from J; bases unmatched to any gene: 15. The germline V gene has CDR1 MGHDK and CDR2 SYGVNS. CDR3 length equals 15 residues.

This chain links TRBV30 with TRBJ2-1; TRBD2 agrees at 15 bases. V was clipped by 0 bases and J by 6 bases; unmatched bases: 9. CDR1 is GTSNPN and CDR2 is SVGIG in the germline V gene (reference sequence). This CDR3 comprises 18 residues. Here the CDR3 reads CAWSVQRTSGRAVNEQFF. The CDR3 coding sequence is TGTGCCTGGAGTGTACAAAGGACTAGCGGGAGGGCCGTCAATGAGCAGTTCTTC.

V usage is TRBV5-1 and J usage is TRBJ2-1; 11 positions match TRBD1. Germline V gene sequence: CDR1 SGHRS, CDR2 YFSETQ. V shed 3 bases, J shed 9 bases, and the junction held 5 bases outside the gene matches. The CDR3 has 14 amino acids. CDR3 amino acids: CASSSGQGEIEQFF. Written as DNA, the CDR3 is TGCGCCAGCAGCTCGGGACAGGGGGAGATTGAGCAGTTCTTC.

The chain has TRBV5-6 and TRBJ2-2, with D uncertain. Germline V lookup: CDR1 SGHDT, CDR2 YYEEEE. There are 16 residues in the CDR3. Trimming stripped 0 bases from V and 2 bases from J, with 11 bases between. CDR3 region: CASSLDGSANTGELFF. In nucleotides, the CDR3 is TGTGCCAGCAGCTTGGACGGGTCAGCCAACACCGGGGAGCTGTTTTTT.

V gene TRBV6-4 combines with J gene TRBJ2-2, with 8 nucleotides matching TRBD1. The ends lost 3 bases at V and 5 bases at J; junction bases unmatched: 5. Germline V gene data show CDR1 as MRHNA and CDR2 as SNTAGT. CDR3 length: 15 amino acids. The CDR3 DNA reads as TGTGCCAGCAGTGAAGTACAGGGGGTGACCGGGGAGCTGTTTTTT. This gives the protein CASSEVQGVTGELFF.

This chain uses TRBV30 with TRBJ1-6; D unresolved. Germline V gives CDR1 GTSNPN, CDR2 SVGIG (reference sequence). The V end lost 5 bases, the J end lost 9 bases, and 17 bases lay between the germline ends. The length of the CDR3 is 14 residues. The CDR3 loop reads CAWGRGQSPSPLHF. In nucleotides, the CDR3 is TGTGCCTGGGGACGGGGTCAGTCACCTTCACCCCTCCACTTT. Supplemented by reference TRBV30 and TRBJ1-6, the full variable domain reads SQTIHQWPATLVQPVGSPLSLECTVEGTSNPNLYWYRQAAGRGLQLLFYSVGIGQISSEVPQNLSASRPQDRQFILSSKKLLLSDSGFYLCAWGRGQSPSPLHFGNGTRLTVT.

The chain has TRBV9 and TRBJ2-1; TRBD1 matches at 11 bases. Germline lookup yields CDR1 SGDLS and CDR2 YYNGEE. This CDR3 has 12 residues. Germline trimming cut 4 bases from V and 14 bases from J; bases unmatched to any gene: 5. In nucleotides, the CDR3 is TGTGCCAGCAGCCCAAAGGGACAGGGGGAGTTCTTC. Protein product: CASSPKGQGEFF. The full variable domain, its missing parts supplied by reference TRBV9 and TRBJ2-1, is DSGVTQTPKHLITATGQRVTLRCSPRSGDLSVYWYQQSLDQGLQFLIQYYNGEERAKGNILERFSAQQFPDLHSELNLSSLELGDSALYFCASSPKGQGEFFGPGTRLTVL.

This sequence joins TRBV9 and TRBJ2-3, with D possibly being TRBD1 (6 bases). Germline assignment: CDR1 SGDLS and CDR2 YYNGEE. V shed 0 bases and J shed 2 bases, with 22 bases lying between them. CDR3 length equals 19 residues. The CDR3 loop reads CASSVAPYVGLGHTDTQYF. CDR3 in DNA: TGTGCCAGCAGCGTAGCCCCCTATGTAGGATTGGGACACACAGATACGCAGTATTTT.

The chain couples TRBV5-6 to TRBJ1-5, with a possible D match to TRBD1 (5 bases). The CDR3 has 14 amino acids. The V gene lost 0 bases and the J gene lost 1 base, with 5 bases spanning the gap. Per the germline V gene, CDR1 is SGHDT and CDR2 is YYEEEE. CDR3 region: CASSLGQSNQPQHF. In DNA form, the CDR3 reads TGTGCCAGCAGCTTGGGACAGAGCAATCAGCCCCAGCATTTT.

The chain has TRBV11-2 and TRBJ2-6; D might be TRBD1 (6 bases). Trimming took 5 bases from V and 0 from J, leaving 20 bases between them. The CDR3 has 19 amino acids. CDR1 is SGHAT and CDR2 is FQNNGV in the germline V gene. The CDR3 sequence is CASSPTRGYTRSGANVLTF. DNA of the CDR3: TGTGCCAGCAGCCCGACCAGGGGCTATACTCGCTCTGGGGCCAACGTCCTGACTTTC.

J is TRBJ2-2 and V is TRBV6-1; D gene ambiguous. The CDR3 covers 14 residues. CDR1 and CDR2 (germline): MNHNS, SASEGT. The V end was cut by 2 bases, the J end by 7 bases, with 11 bases between. Written as DNA, the CDR3 is TGTGCCAGCAGTGAATGGCAGGTTGGCGGGGAGCTGTTTTTT. Residues: CASSEWQVGGELFF.

The gene calls are TRBV2 and TRBJ2-5, with 7 bases matching TRBD2. This CDR3 region has 14 residues. In germline, CDR1 is SNHLY, CDR2 FYNNEI. Trimming at V came to 5 bases and at J to 5 bases, leaving 8 bases not matched to a gene. Here the CDR3 reads CASSSGTHGETQYF. CDR3 DNA: TGTGCCAGCAGTAGCGGGACTCACGGGGAGACCCAGTACTTC.

CDR3 sequence: CASSPGSSTGKGSPLHF. The CDR3 bases are TGTGCCAGCAGCCCGGGATCGTCGACAGGGAAGGGATCACCCCTCCACTTT. The V and J genes are TRBV5-4 and TRBJ1-6, with 7 bases that match TRBD1. Per germline, CDR1 SGHNT and CDR2 YYREEE (reference sequence). V gave up 4 bases and J gave up 10 bases; unmatched junction bases: 17. The CDR3 consists of 17 residues. Filled out from reference TRBV5-4 and TRBJ1-6, the complete variable domain reads ETGVTQSPTHLIKTRGQQVTLRCSSQSGHNTVSWYQQALGQGPQFIFQYYREEENGRGNFPPRFSGLQFPNYSSELNVNALELDDSALYLCASSPGSSTGKGSPLHFGNGTRLTVT.

The CDR3 reads CASSPSDTGGYGYTF. CDR3 coding DNA: TGTGCCAGCTCACCATCGGATACAGGGGGCTATGGCTACACCTTC. The chain joins TRBV18 to TRBJ1-2; TRBD1 aligns across 8 bases. Trimming at V came to 2 bases and at J to 4 bases, leaving 6 bases not matched to a gene. The germline V gene encodes CDR1 KGHSH and CDR2 LQKENI. The CDR3 covers 15 residues.

V gene TRBV14 combines with J gene TRBJ1-1; weak D call: TRBD1 (6 bases). Trimming shortened V by 0 bases and J by 8 bases, and 13 bases separated the two germline ends. Germline V gene lookup returns CDR1 SGHDN and CDR2 FVKESK. The CDR3 covers 14 residues. The DNA of the CDR3 is TGTGCCAGCAGCCAAGAAGGGCAGGGGTCAGAAGCTTTCTTT. It yields the protein CASSQEGQGSEAFF.

The rearrangement joins TRBV14 to TRBJ1-4; 7 bases line up with TRBD1. The germline V gene encodes CDR1 SGHDN and CDR2 FVKESK. V shed 4 bases, J shed 8 bases, and the junction held 22 bases outside the gene matches. The CDR3 consists of 19 residues. The CDR3 protein is CASSLSTGKIFPAAEKLFF. In nucleotides, the CDR3 is TGTGCCAGCAGCCTATCGACAGGGAAAATCTTCCCGGCGGCCGAAAAACTGTTTTTT. Supplemented by reference TRBV14 and TRBJ1-4, the full variable domain reads EAGVTQFPSHSVIEKGQTVTLRCDPISGHDNLYWYRRVMGKEIKFLLHFVKESKQDESGMPNNRFLAERTGGTYSTLKVQPAELEDSGVYFCASSLSTGKIFPAAEKLFFGSGTQLSVL.

J is TRBJ2-1 and V is TRBV30; the match to TRBD2 covers 10 bases. This CDR3 spans 15 amino acids. Germline loops: CDR1 GTSNPN, CDR2 SVGIG (reference sequence). V dropped 2 bases and J dropped 7; count of bases not matched to a gene: 8. The DNA for the CDR3 is TGTGCCTGGAGTCCGGGACTAGCGAGTTTGAATGAGCAGTTCTTC. Its translation is CAWSPGLASLNEQFF.

This chain links TRBV19 with TRBJ2-5, with 8 bases matching TRBD1. Looked up from germline, CDR1 is LNHDA and CDR2 is SQIVND (reference sequence). Trimming took 7 bases from V and 5 from J; bases not matched to a gene: 9. The CDR3 totals 14 residues. CDR3 in DNA: TGTGCCAGTACCCCGGGACAGGCGGGGGAGACCCAGTACTTC. Translated: CASTPGQAGETQYF. The entire variable domain, with the rest obtained from reference TRBV19 and TRBJ2-5, is as follows: DGGITQSPKYLFRKEGQNVTLSCEQNLNHDAMYWYRQDPGQGLRLIYYSQIVNDFQKGDIAEGYSVSREKKESFPLTVTSAQKNPTAFYLCASTPGQAGETQYFGPGTRLLVL.

The sample holds a few counts of this clone. The V call is TRBV5-1, the J call TRBJ1-6; D is possibly TRBD1 (6 bases). The CDR3 is 13 amino acids. Looked up from germline, CDR1 is SGHRS and CDR2 is YFSETQ. Trimming stripped 2 bases from V and 10 bases from J, with 10 bases between. The CDR3 nucleotides are TGCGCCAGCAGCTTCGGGGGGCAGTCACCCCTCCACTTT. Protein product: CASSFGGQSPLHF.